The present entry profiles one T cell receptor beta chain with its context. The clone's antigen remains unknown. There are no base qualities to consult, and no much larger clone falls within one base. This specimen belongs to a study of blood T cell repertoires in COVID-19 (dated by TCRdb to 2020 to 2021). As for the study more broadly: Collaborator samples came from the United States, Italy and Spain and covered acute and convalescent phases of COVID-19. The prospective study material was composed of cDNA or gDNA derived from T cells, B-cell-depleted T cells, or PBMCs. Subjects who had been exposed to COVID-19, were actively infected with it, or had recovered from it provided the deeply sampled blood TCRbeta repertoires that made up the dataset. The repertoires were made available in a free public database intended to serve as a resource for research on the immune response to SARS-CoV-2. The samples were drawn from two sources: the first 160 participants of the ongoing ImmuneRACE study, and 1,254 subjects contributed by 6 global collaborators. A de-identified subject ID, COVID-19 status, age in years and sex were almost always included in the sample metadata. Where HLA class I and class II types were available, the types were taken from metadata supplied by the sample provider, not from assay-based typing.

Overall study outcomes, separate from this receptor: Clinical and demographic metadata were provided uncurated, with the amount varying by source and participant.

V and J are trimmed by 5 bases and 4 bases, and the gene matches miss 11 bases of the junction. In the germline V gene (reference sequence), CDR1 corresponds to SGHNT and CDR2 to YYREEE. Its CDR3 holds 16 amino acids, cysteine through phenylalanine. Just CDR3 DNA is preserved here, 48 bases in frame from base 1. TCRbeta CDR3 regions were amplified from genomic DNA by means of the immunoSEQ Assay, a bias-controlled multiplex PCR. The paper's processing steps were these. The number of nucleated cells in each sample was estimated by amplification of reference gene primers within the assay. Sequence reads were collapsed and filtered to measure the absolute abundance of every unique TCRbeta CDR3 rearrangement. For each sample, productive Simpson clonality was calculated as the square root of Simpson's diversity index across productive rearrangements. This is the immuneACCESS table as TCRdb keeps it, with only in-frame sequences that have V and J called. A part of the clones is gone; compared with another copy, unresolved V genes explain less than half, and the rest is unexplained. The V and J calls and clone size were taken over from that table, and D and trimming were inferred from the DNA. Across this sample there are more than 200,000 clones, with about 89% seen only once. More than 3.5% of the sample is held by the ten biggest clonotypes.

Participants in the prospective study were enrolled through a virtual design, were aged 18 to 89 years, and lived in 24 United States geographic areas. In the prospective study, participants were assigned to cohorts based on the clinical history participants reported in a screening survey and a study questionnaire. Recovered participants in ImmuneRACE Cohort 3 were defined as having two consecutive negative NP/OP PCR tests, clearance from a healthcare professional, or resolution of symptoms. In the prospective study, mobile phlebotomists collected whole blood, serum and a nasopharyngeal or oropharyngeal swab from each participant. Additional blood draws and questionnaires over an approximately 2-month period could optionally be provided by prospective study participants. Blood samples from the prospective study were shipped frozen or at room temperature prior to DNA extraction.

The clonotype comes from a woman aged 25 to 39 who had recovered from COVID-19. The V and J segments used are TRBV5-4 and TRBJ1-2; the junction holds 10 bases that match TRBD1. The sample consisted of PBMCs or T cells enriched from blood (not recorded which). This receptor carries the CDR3 CASRAGEDRGFYGYTF. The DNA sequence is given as TGTGCCAGCAGGGCTGGGGAGGACAGGGGGTTCTATGGCTACACCTTC. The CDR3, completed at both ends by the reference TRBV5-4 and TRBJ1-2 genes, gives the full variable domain ETGVTQSPTHLIKTRGQQVTLRCSSQSGHNTVSWYQQALGQGPQFIFQYYREEENGRGNFPPRFSGLQFPNYSSELNVNALELDDSALYLCASRAGEDRGFYGYTFGSGTRLTVV.